Listed below are T cell receptor beta chains from one sample, sequenced in a study of human T cells and chemical hapten exposure. TCRdb re-derived calls from the RACE reads in MiXCR, one entry per CDR3 protein. The repertoire holds about 180,000 distinct CDR3 sequences, with around 30% as singletons. Specimen: whole blood, collected in connection with sensitization to the hapten diphenylcyclopropenone (DPC). These receptors were taken from a woman aged 30 to 39 with alopecia areata. Some clones in this sample may be carry-over from other donors' samples. Both conserved end residues are trimmed from each CDR3. A D gene is named only where the DNA matches it firmly.

>TRBV9|TRBD1
ASSSGQATYEQY
>TRBV4-1|TRBD2
ASSQSLAGVDTQY
>TRBV5-1|NA
ASSLDGLSGNTIY
>TRBV2|TRBD1
ASSRQGGPGEQF
>TRBV5-4|TRBD1
ASSRSGTGDRNEQF
>TRBV6-1|TRBD1
ASSEYQGGNQPQH
>TRBV7-9|NA
ASSLGGLSEAF
>TRBV20-1|TRBD2
SARWGGARDEQY
>TRBV18|TRBD1
ASSPVTGSTEAF
>TRBV7-2|NA
ASSSNLRGPDMNTEAF
>TRBV10-3|TRBD1
AISESGQMNTGELF
>TRBV28|NA
ASSLSTRANYGYT
>TRBV20-1|NA
SASRGRVSYEQY
>TRBV7-2|NA
ASRTRGSTDTQY
>TRBV2|NA
ASLAGSNTGELF
>TRBV24-1|NA
ATSVPGAETQY
>TRBV4-3|NA
ASSQAGNTEAF
>TRBV29-1|TRBD1
SVTGTVDLNTEAF
>TRBV18|NA
ASSPPVFTEAF
>TRBV4-1|NA
ASSQNRDWQSNEQF
>TRBV29-1|NA
SVEGGIGTDTQY
>TRBV29-1|NA
SVEDGLTGVYEQY
>TRBV2|TRBD2
ASRGLAGSYEQY
>TRBV29-1|NA
SVEVKGANIQY
>TRBV6-2/TRBV6-3|TRBD1
ASSYGTGPSPLH
>TRBV3-1|NA
ASSQESGLGRPQH
>TRBV19|TRBD1
ASRTGGAQPQH
>TRBV10-3|TRBD1
ATADRAVNEKLF
>TRBV7-2|TRBD2
ASSLGLAEETQY
>TRBV10-3|TRBD2
AISRMTSGGAGELF
>TRBV6-5|TRBD2
ASSYEGLSNEQF
>TRBV5-1|NA
ASMRGTGETQY
>TRBV18|NA
ASSPPGLNEQF
>TRBV28|NA
TSSLQVNTEAF
>TRBV10-3|NA
AISAFLQDGGYT
>TRBV7-9|NA
ASSSFGTGLNNEQF
>TRBV20-1|NA
SARDARGNYGYT
>TRBV20-1|NA
SAIDSNPNEQF
>TRBV20-1|TRBD2
SASKAGNTDTQY
>TRBV29-1|NA
SVEILSGNTIY
>TRBV5-1|TRBD2
ASTTREGYEQY
>TRBV20-1|NA
SALVGDSNQPQH
>TRBV6-2/TRBV6-3|NA
ASRTLNLRVDQPQH
>TRBV4-1|NA
ASSPAGLTEAF
>TRBV9|NA
ASSAPLENRANEQY
>TRBV29-1|NA
SATDGDSGANVLT
>TRBV28|TRBD1
ASSSQGEPQH
>TRBV28|NA
ASSPGAVGHTGELF
>TRBV6-5|NA
ASTQTRGGNQPQH
>TRBV20-1|TRBD2
SIHAGGSTDTQY
>TRBV6-1|NA
ASTWTANTGELF
>TRBV6-5|NA
ASSHWSSSRENIQY
>TRBV15|NA
ATSRELVFGDTQY
>TRBV21-1|NA
ASSKVGTWRPRREQY
>TRBV5-1|NA
ASSLSPANTGELF